Listed below are T cell receptor beta chains from one sample, sequenced in a study of blood T cell repertoires in COVID-19. Sequencing was performed with immunoSEQ multiplex PCR; in TCRdb, only in-frame clones are kept and a portion is missing. The sample holds 390,000 or so clones; approximately 90% are singletons and the top ten take over 1.3%. The source material was peripheral blood. These receptors all stem from a woman aged 30 to 39 with active or convalescent COVID-19. Both conserved end residues are part of each CDR3. D genes are given only for firm matches. Part of the rows lack a size; the others show once, few, many or a class for expanded clones.

TRBJ2-2 few TRBV30 - TGTGCCTGGAGTGTACGGGGGAGAGGGCAGGGGGACACCGGGGAGCTGTTTTTT CAWSVRGRGQGDTGELFF
TRBJ2-7 - TRBV30 - TGTGCCTGGAAGTCCGACCACAGCTCCTACGAGCAGTACTTC CAWKSDHSSYEQYF
TRBJ2-7 - TRBV6-5 TRBD2 TGTGCCAGCAGGGGACTAGCGAGCTCCGACGAGCAGTACTTC CASRGLASSDEQYF
TRBJ1-2 - TRBV2 - TGTGCCAGCAGTGGTCAGACTTATGGCTACACCTTC CASSGQTYGYTF
TRBJ2-2 - TRBV7-9 - TGTGCCAGCAGCTTAGTCCGGGACAAGGACACCGGGGAGCTGTTTTTT CASSLVRDKDTGELFF
TRBJ1-1 - TRBV6-4 - TGTGCCAGCAGTCCAGGGACTGTGGGGGACACTGAAGCTTTCTTT CASSPGTVGDTEAFF
TRBJ2-1 - TRBV25-1 - TGTGCCAGCAGTGAACCTGGAGGGCGAAAGTGGAATGAGCAGTTCTTC CASSEPGGRKWNEQFF
TRBJ2-7 - TRBV12-3/TRBV12-4 - TGTGCCAGCAGTTTGACAGTCTCCTACGAGCAGTACTTC CASSLTVSYEQYF
TRBJ1-2 - TRBV12-5 TRBD1 TGTGCTAGTGGCTTGGACAGGGGGAGATATGGCTACACCTTC CASGLDRGRYGYTF
TRBJ1-6 few TRBV5-1 - TGCGCCAGCAGCTTACAGGGCACCTATAATTCACCCCTCCACTTT CASSLQGTYNSPLHF